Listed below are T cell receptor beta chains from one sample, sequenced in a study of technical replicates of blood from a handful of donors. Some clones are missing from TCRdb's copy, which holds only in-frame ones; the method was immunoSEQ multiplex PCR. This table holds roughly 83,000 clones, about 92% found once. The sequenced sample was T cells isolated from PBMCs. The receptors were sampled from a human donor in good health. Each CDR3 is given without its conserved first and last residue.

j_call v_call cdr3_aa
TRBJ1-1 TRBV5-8 ASRGGQGMNTEAF
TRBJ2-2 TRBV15 ATSRLAGANTGELF
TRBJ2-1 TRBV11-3 ASSSDRDNEQF
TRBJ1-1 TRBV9 ASSVLAGQGLNTEAF
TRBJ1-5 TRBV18 ASSSYGTKVSIQPQH
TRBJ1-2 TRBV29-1 SVLAKRDRGYT
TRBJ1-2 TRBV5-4 ASSLGEVYGYT
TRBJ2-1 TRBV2 ASRTDRALYNEQF
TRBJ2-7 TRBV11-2 ASSLFNYEQY
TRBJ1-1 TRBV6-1 ASRVRGGPEAF
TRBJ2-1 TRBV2 AIEEAYNEQF
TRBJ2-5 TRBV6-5 ASSSGTSFETQY
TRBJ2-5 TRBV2 ASSAPGLAGGRVETQY
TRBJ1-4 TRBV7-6 ASRWGVNEKLF
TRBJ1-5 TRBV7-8 ASSPKRANSNQPQH
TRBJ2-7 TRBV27 ATRTGGYEQY
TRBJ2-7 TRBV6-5 ASSYSSGWDYEQY
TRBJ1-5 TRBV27 ATFPTGTGQPQH
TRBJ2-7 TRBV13 ASSFAGIHYEQY
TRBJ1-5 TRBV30 AWSSRYQPQH